This T cell receptor (beta chain) was sequenced during a study of T cell changes during pregnancy in multiple sclerosis. Some clones are missing from TCRdb's copy, which holds only in-frame ones; the method was immunoSEQ multiplex PCR. The data contain approximately 40,000 clones, around 90% of them singletons. Germline CDR1 and CDR2: LNHDA and SQIVND (reference sequence). CDR3 length: 15 residues. V lost 3 bases and J lost 1; bases outside the gene matches: 3. The input for sequencing was CD4+ T cells from peripheral blood mononuclear cells, taken before pregnancy. This chain links TRBV19 with TRBJ1-3; 7 positions agree with TRBD1. The sequence was obtained from a female donor with multiple sclerosis, enrolled in a pregnancy study. Written as DNA, the CDR3 is TGTGCCAGTAGTATCCGCAGGGGGTCTGGAAACACCATATATTTT. Translating it yields CASSIRRGSGNTIYF.